A selection of T cell receptor beta chains follows, all from one sample in a study of beta chain features in type 1 diabetes. TCRdb keeps only in-frame clones here, not all; method: immunoSEQ multiplex PCR. The sample includes about 620,000 clones, 15% to 17% of them seen just once. Specimen: naive CD4+ T cells from blood. These receptors came from a man aged 18-30 years in good health. The CDR3 runs from the conserved cysteine through the conserved F or W. D genes are given only for firm matches. Expanded clones are given a class, and other clones once, few, many or no size at all.

TRBV4-3	few	NA	TRBJ1-2	CASSQGSGGGYTF	TGCGCCAGCAGCCAAGGTTCCGGGGGCGGCTACACCTTC
TRBV9	NA	NA	TRBJ1-1	CASSVATGGEAFF	TGTGCCAGCAGCGTAGCTACAGGAGGTGAAGCTTTCTTT
TRBV30	NA	NA	TRBJ2-3	CAWVWSPSTDTQYF	TGTGCCTGGGTATGGAGCCCTAGCACAGATACGCAGTATTTT
TRBV30	NA	TRBD1	TRBJ1-2	CAFGTVYGYTF	TGTGCCTTCGGGACAGTCTATGGCTACACCTTC
TRBV4-2	few	NA	TRBJ1-2	CASSQDAGVYGYTF	TGTGCCAGCAGCCAAGACGCAGGCGTCTATGGCTACACCTTC
TRBV10-3	NA	NA	TRBJ2-1	CAITNYRGLDEQFF	TGTGCCATCACAAACTACAGGGGACTAGATGAGCAGTTCTTC
TRBV5-1	few	NA	TRBJ2-6	CASSLDTAGANVLTF	TGCGCCAGCAGCTTGGACACAGCTGGGGCCAACGTCCTGACTTTC
TRBV9	few	NA	TRBJ2-7	CASSVGGSYEQYF	TGTGCCAGCAGCGTAGGAGGGTCCTACGAGCAGTACTTC
TRBV7-7	NA	NA	TRBJ1-3	CASSPMPEGGNTIYF	TGTGCCAGCAGCCCGATGCCCGAGGGGGGAAACACCATATATTTT
TRBV29-1	NA	TRBD2	TRBJ2-7	CSVVAGVYEQYF	TGCAGCGTTGTGGCGGGAGTCTACGAGCAGTACTTC
TRBV14	few	NA	TRBJ1-5	CASRPGDRSNQPQHF	TGTGCCAGCAGGCCAGGGGATAGGAGCAATCAGCCCCAGCATTTT
TRBV30	NA	NA	TRBJ1-1	CAWDRLNTEAFF	TGTGCCTGGGACAGGTTGAACACTGAAGCTTTCTTT
TRBV30	NA	NA	TRBJ1-5	CAWSPRVSPYSNQPQHF	TGTGCCTGGAGTCCAAGGGTCAGTCCATATAGCAATCAGCCCCAGCATTTT
TRBV6-4	NA	NA	TRBJ2-3	CASSARRSPSTDTQYF	TGTGCCAGCAGTGCCCGGCGGTCCCCGAGCACAGATACGCAGTATTTT
TRBV15	NA	TRBD1	TRBJ2-1	CATSRDRGQVYNEQFF	TGTGCCACCAGCAGAGATCGGGGACAGGTTTACAATGAGCAGTTCTTC
TRBV2	NA	TRBD2	TRBJ2-3	CASRAGLAGAEDTQYF	TGTGCCAGCAGGGCCGGACTAGCGGGAGCCGAAGATACGCAGTATTTT
TRBV29-1	few	TRBD1	TRBJ1-1	CSVARGQAMNTEAFF	TGCAGCGTGGCCCGCGGACAGGCAATGAACACTGAAGCTTTCTTT
TRBV28	NA	TRBD1	TRBJ2-7	CASSPGTGGSVRYEQYF	TGTGCCAGCAGTCCCGGGACAGGGGGCTCGGTTCGCTACGAGCAGTACTTC
TRBV5-1	NA	TRBD2	TRBJ2-7	CASSDQIAGGTREQYF	TGCGCCAGCAGCGATCAAATAGCGGGGGGGACCCGAGAGCAGTACTTC
TRBV4-3	NA	NA	TRBJ2-3	CASSQQTGDTQYF	TGCGCCAGCAGCCAACAAACAGGGGATACGCAGTATTTT
TRBV18	NA	NA	TRBJ2-7	CASSPSGTDEQYF	TGTGCCAGCTCACCTAGCGGAACCGACGAGCAGTACTTC
TRBV7-9	few	TRBD2	TRBJ2-3	CASSRPSGSTDTQYF	TGTGCCAGCAGCCGCCCTAGCGGGAGCACAGATACGCAGTATTTT
TRBV14	NA	TRBD2	TRBJ2-1	CASSLLRGGYNEQFF	TGTGCCAGCAGCCTCCTACGGGGGGGATACAATGAGCAGTTCTTC
TRBV11-2	few	NA	TRBJ1-2	CASSLGGQEVSGYTF	TGTGCCAGCAGCTTAGGGGGGCAAGAAGTATCTGGCTACACCTTC
TRBV19	NA	TRBD2	TRBJ2-3	CASSITSGTITDTQYF	TGTGCCAGTAGTATAACTAGCGGAACTATCACAGATACGCAGTATTTT
TRBV7-9	NA	TRBD1	TRBJ2-5	CASSPQGAHETQYF	TGTGCCAGCAGTCCCCAGGGGGCGCATGAGACCCAGTACTTC
TRBV7-2	NA	NA	TRBJ2-5	CASSLVVKETQYF	TGTGCCAGCAGCTTAGTCGTCAAAGAGACCCAGTACTTC
TRBV7-8	few	TRBD2	TRBJ2-2	CASSLKLAGSNTGELFF	TGTGCCAGCAGCTTAAAACTAGCGGGTTCGAACACCGGGGAGCTGTTTTTT
TRBV6-5	few	NA	TRBJ1-2	CASSYRQAHYGYTF	TGTGCCAGCAGTTACCGACAGGCACACTATGGCTACACCTTC
TRBV28	few	TRBD1	TRBJ1-1	CASSPPGQMNTEAFF	TGTGCCAGCAGCCCCCCGGGACAGATGAACACTGAAGCTTTCTTT
TRBV2	few	NA	TRBJ2-1	CASSEISFNEQFF	TGTGCCAGCAGTGAAATCTCCTTCAATGAGCAGTTCTTC
TRBV7-9	NA	NA	TRBJ2-6	CASSLNSGANVLTF	TGTGCCAGCAGCTTAAACTCTGGGGCCAACGTCCTGACTTTC
TRBV7-9	NA	NA	TRBJ2-7	CASSLAITAGYEQYF	TGTGCCAGCAGCTTAGCAATTACCGCGGGCTACGAGCAGTACTTC
TRBV7-9	few	NA	TRBJ2-7	CASSFIRTSSYEQYF	TGTGCCAGCAGCTTTATCAGGACGAGCTCCTACGAGCAGTACTTC
TRBV7-2	few	NA	TRBJ2-7	CASSLVAALSYEQYF	TGTGCCAGCAGCTTAGTAGCGGCCCTATCCTACGAGCAGTACTTC
TRBV28	NA	NA	TRBJ1-2	CASSFRDSLVRGYTF	TGTGCCAGCAGTTTTCGCGACAGCCTAGTTAGAGGCTACACCTTC
TRBV7-2	NA	TRBD2	TRBJ2-7	CASSLVTSGSYEQYF	TGTGCCAGCAGCTTAGTTACTAGCGGATCCTACGAGCAGTACTTC
TRBV20-1	NA	NA	TRBJ1-6	CSASSGSPLHF	TGCAGTGCTAGTTCTGGGTCACCCCTCCACTTT
TRBV7-2	few	NA	TRBJ2-1	CASTLRGRRDEQFF	TGTGCCAGCACCCTGCGGGGCCGAAGAGATGAGCAGTTCTTC
TRBV28	NA	TRBD2	TRBJ2-1	CASSEGLERVNEQFF	TGTGCCAGCAGTGAGGGACTAGAACGAGTCAATGAGCAGTTCTTC
TRBV21-1	NA	NA	TRBJ2-5	CAGDSLGQETQYF	TGTGCCGGGGACAGCCTGGGACAAGAGACCCAGTACTTC
TRBV11-3	few	TRBD1	TRBJ2-7	CASSLEYTGDAALRPYEQYF	TGTGCCAGCAGCTTAGAGTATACAGGGGACGCTGCCCTTCGTCCCTACGAGCAGTACTTC
TRBV5-1	few	NA	TRBJ2-2	CASSLGQSGLFF	TGCGCCAGCAGCTTGGGGCAGTCGGGGCTGTTTTTT
TRBV2	NA	TRBD1	TRBJ1-1	CASSRGQAEAFF	TGTGCCAGCAGTAGAGGACAGGCTGAAGCTTTCTTT
TRBV18	few	TRBD1	TRBJ2-1	CASPPQTGHIKGFYNEQFF	TGTGCCAGCCCCCCACAGACAGGGCACATCAAGGGGTTTTACAATGAGCAGTTCTTC